This T cell receptor beta chain comes out of a study of siplizumab effects on memory and regulatory T cells. Details on this clone: No antigen is known for it. This same CDR3 is encoded by further DNA sequences in the sample.

Method: immunoSEQ multiplex PCR; TCRdb's copy keeps in-frame clones and lacks some. The sample has some 100,000 clones, 90% to 95% seen once. V lost 1 base to trimming and J lost 1 base, with 8 bases between them. The germline CDR1 and CDR2 sequences are SEHNR and FQNEAQ (reference sequence). The CDR3 loop spans 15 amino acids. Findings and caveats of the study: A minor share of alloreactive clones matched unstimulated subsets. Researchers could not give a naive or memory phenotype to roughly 75-95% of proliferating CD4+ or CD8+ clones.

The chain employs TRBV7-9 and TRBJ1-5; the D gene is possibly TRBD1 (6 bases). This TCR was recovered from a human donor in good health. The sample taken for sequencing was CD8+ T cells sorted from blood. This CDR3 is CASSLGTASNQPQHF. CDR3 coding DNA: TGTGCCAGCAGCTTAGGGACAGCCAGCAATCAGCCCCAGCATTTT.